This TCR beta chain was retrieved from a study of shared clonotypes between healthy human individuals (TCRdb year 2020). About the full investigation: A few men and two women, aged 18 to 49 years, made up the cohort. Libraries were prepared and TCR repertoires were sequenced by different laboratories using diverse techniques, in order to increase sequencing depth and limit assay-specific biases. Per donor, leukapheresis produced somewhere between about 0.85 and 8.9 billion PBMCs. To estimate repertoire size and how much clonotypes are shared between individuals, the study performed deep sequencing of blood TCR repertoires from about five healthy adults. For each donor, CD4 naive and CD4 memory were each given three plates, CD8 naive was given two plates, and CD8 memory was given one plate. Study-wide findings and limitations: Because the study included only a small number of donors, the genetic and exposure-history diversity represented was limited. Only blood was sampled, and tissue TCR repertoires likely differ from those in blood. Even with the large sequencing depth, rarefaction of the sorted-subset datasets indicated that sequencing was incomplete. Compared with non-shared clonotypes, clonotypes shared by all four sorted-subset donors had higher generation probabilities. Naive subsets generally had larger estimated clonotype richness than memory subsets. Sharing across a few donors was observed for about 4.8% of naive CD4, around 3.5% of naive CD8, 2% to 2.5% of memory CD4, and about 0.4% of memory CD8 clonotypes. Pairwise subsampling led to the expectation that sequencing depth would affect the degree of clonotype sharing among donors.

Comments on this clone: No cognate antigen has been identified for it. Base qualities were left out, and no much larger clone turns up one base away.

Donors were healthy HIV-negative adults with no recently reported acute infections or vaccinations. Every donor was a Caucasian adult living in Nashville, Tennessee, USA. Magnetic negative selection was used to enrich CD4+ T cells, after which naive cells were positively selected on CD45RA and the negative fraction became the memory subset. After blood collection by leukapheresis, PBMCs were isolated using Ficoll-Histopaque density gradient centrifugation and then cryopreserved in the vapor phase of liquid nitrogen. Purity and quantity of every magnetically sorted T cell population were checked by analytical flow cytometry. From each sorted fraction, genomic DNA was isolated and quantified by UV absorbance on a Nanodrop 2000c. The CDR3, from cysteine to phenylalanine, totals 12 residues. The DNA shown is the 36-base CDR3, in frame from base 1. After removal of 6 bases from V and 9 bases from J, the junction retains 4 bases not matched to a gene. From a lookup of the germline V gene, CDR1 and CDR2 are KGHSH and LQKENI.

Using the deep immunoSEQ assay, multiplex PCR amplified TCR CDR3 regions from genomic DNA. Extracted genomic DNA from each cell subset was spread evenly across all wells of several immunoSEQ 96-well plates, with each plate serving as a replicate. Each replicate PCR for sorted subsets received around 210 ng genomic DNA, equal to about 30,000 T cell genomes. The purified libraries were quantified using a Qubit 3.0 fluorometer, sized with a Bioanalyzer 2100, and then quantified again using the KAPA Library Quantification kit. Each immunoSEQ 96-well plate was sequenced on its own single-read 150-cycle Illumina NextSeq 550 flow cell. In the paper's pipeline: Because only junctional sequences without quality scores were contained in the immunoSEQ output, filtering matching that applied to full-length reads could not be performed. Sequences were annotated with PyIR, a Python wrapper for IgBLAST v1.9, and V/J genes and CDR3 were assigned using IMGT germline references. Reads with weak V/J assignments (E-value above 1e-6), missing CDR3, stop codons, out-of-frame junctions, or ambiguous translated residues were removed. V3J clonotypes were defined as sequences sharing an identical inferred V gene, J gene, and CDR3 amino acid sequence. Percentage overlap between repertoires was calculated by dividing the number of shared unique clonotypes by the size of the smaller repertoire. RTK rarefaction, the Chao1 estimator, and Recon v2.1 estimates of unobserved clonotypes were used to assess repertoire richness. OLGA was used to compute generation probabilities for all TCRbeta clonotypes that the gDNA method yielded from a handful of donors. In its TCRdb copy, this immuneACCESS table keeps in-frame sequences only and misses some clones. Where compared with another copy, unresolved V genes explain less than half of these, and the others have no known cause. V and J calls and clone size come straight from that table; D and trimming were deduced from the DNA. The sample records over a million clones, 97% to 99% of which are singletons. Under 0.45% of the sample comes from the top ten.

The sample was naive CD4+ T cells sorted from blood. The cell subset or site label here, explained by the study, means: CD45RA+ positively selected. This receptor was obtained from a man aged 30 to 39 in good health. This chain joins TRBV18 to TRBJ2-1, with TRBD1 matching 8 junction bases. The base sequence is TGTGCCAGCTCGGATGACAGGGGTGAGCAGTTCTTC. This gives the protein CASSDDRGEQFF.